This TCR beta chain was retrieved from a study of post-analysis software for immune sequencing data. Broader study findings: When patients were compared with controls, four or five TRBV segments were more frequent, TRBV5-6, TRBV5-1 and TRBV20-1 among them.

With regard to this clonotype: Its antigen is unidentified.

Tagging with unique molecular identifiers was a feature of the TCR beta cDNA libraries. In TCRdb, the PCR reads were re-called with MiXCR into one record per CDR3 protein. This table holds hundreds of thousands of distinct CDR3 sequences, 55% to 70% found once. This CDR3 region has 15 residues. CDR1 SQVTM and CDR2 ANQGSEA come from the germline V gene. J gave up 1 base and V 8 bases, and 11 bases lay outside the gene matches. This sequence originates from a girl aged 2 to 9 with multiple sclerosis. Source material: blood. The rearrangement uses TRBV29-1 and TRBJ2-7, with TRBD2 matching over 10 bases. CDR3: CSIQTVAGGSYEQYF. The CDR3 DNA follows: TGCAGCATTCAAACCGTAGCGGGAGGTTCCTACGAGCAGTACTTC.